This T cell receptor (beta chain) is drawn from a study of T cells in Graves' hyperthyroidism and ophthalmopathy. Study background: At initial diagnosis, before any treatment had begun, peripheral blood was obtained.

Study results and limitations: In the blood, most expanded thyroid clonotypes above 0.001 appeared as well. A model of 13 V-J features distinguished ophthalmopathy from stable hyperthyroidism.

It was RNA transcripts that yielded the amplified TCR beta CDR3 regions. During a first-round RT-PCR of the TCR CDR3, the HTBI primer set was used. TCRdb called the multiplex PCR reads again in MiXCR, with one record for every CDR3 protein. Among some 360,000 distinct CDR3 sequences listed, 18% were seen once. CDR1 and CDR2 from the germline V gene are MNHNS and SASEGT. The CDR3 is made up of 13 amino acids. The V and J ends lost 8 bases and 1 base respectively, with 11 bases between them. This clonotype has a count of ten or more. The target antigen is unknown. The diagnostic basis comprised clinical symptoms, serum thyroxine and TRAb, thyroid ultrasound and orbital computed tomography.

This TCR was sampled from a woman between 40 and 55 years old with Graves' ophthalmopathy. Sequences were obtained from blood. The J gene is TRBJ1-1, the V gene TRBV6-1; D may be TRBD1 (5 bases). The CDR3 bases are TGTGCCAGCCGGGACTCCGCGAACACTGAAGCTTTCTTT. This translates into CASRDSANTEAFF.